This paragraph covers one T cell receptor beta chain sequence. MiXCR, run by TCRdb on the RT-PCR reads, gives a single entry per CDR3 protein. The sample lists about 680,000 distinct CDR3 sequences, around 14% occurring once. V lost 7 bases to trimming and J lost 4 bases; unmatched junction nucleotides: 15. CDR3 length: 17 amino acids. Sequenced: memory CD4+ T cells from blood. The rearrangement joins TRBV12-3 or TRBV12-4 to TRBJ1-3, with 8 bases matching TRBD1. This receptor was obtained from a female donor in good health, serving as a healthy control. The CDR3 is CASTSRMDRAGGNTIYF. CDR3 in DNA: TGTGCCAGCACCTCAAGAATGGACAGGGCTGGCGGAAACACCATATATTTT.